Listed here are 20 T cell receptor beta chains from one sample, sequenced in a study of T cell changes during pregnancy in multiple sclerosis. Only in-frame clones appear in the TCRdb table, and some are missing; sequencing was by immunoSEQ multiplex PCR. Among roughly 27,000 clones listed, more than 90% were seen once. Sample: CD4+ T cells from peripheral blood mononuclear cells, taken in the first trimester of pregnancy. These receptors were obtained from a female donor with multiple sclerosis, enrolled in a pregnancy study.

The J gene is TRBJ1-5, the V gene TRBV7-6, with D tentatively TRBD1 (5 bases). The CDR3 extends over 14 amino acids. V lost 0 bases and J lost 11, with 14 bases in between. CDR1 SGHVS and CDR2 FNYEAQ come from the germline V gene. This CDR3 is CASSLAGAEGAQHF. The DNA for the CDR3 is TGTGCCAGCAGCTTAGCTGGAGCCGAAGGGGCCCAGCATTTT.

The rearrangement uses TRBV28 and TRBJ2-7, with D tentatively TRBD1 (5 bases). Germline CDR1 reads MDHEN; CDR2 reads SYDVKM. The CDR3 runs to 12 residues. Trimming cost V 5 bases and J 6 bases, with 11 bases left between them. The CDR3 here is CASSHGHSEQYF. CDR3 DNA sequence: TGTGCCAGCAGTCACGGACATTCCGAGCAGTACTTC.

The chain employs TRBV6-1 and TRBJ2-3; 13 nucleotides align to TRBD2. The trim removed 4 bases at V and 4 bases at J, leaving 2 bases unmatched. The germline V gene encodes CDR1 MNHNS and CDR2 SASEGT. The CDR3 extends over 15 amino acids. The CDR3 reads CASSGTSGGPDTQYF. The CDR3 DNA reads TGTGCCAGCAGTGGGACTAGCGGGGGACCAGATACGCAGTATTTT.

The chain has TRBV30 and TRBJ2-1; TRBD2 matches at 8 bases. Per the germline V gene, CDR1 is GTSNPN and CDR2 is SVGIG (reference sequence). This CDR3 has 16 residues. V shed 1 base and J 14 bases; nucleotides not matched to a gene: 19. The CDR3 bases are TGTGCCTGGAGTGGAGGGGCTTGGACTATCCCCGGGGGGGAGTTCTTC. Translation gives CAWSGGAWTIPGGEFF.

This chain joins TRBV5-4 and TRBJ1-2; 8 positions agree with TRBD1. The V gene's germline CDR1 is SGHNT and CDR2 YYREEE (reference sequence). Trimming removed 3 bases from V and 4 bases from J; junction bases left unmatched: 8. The CDR3 is 15 amino acids. In nucleotides, the CDR3 is TGTGCCAGCAGCTCCGGACAGGGTGTTGTCTATGGCTACACCTTC. Translating it yields CASSSGQGVVYGYTF.

This clone was recorded a few times. V is TRBV4-3 and J is TRBJ2-2; D is possibly TRBD2 (6 bases). The germline V gene encodes CDR1 LGHNA and CDR2 YSLEER. The CDR3 length is 14 residues. V was trimmed by 1 base and J by 9 bases, leaving 12 bases between them. CDR3 sequence: CASSQVQGGWELFF. CDR3 in DNA: TGCGCCAGCAGCCAAGTGCAGGGAGGTTGGGAGCTGTTTTTT.

CDR3 sequence: CASSAPGTGGGYTF. In nucleotides, the CDR3 is TGTGCCAGCAGCGCCCCCGGGACAGGGGGTGGCTACACCTTC. The chain recombines TRBV5-4 with TRBJ1-2; 11 nucleotides match TRBD1. Germline CDR1 is SGHNT and CDR2 is YYREEE (reference sequence). The CDR3 runs to 14 residues. Unmatched junction bases numbered 6, after V lost 4 bases and J lost 7 bases.

The rearrangement links TRBV4-1 to TRBJ1-5; 9 nucleotides align to TRBD1. CDR1 and CDR2 (germline): MGHRA, YSYEKL. The CDR3 is 15 residues long. V was pared by 4 bases and J by 3 bases, with 4 bases of the junction left unmatched. This CDR3 is CASSLGQGNNQPQHF. As DNA, the CDR3 is TGCGCCAGCAGCCTGGGACAGGGAAACAATCAGCCCCAGCATTTT.

The chain is built from TRBV30 and TRBJ2-7; TRBD2 might be the D (5 bases). This CDR3 spans 11 amino acids. Trimming removed 0 bases at V and 9 bases at J, with 9 bases between. Germline assignment: CDR1 GTSNPN and CDR2 SVGIG (reference sequence). CDR3 sequence reads: CAWSVRERQYF. CDR3 bases: TGTGCCTGGAGTGTACGGGAAAGGCAGTACTTC. The entire variable domain, with the rest obtained from reference TRBV30 and TRBJ2-7, is as follows: SQTIHQWPATLVQPVGSPLSLECTVEGTSNPNLYWYRQAAGRGLQLLFYSVGIGQISSEVPQNLSASRPQDRQFILSSKKLLLSDSGFYLCAWSVRERQYFGPGTRLTVT.

The chain has TRBV5-1 and TRBJ2-7; TRBD1 is a possible D gene (6 bases). Germline CDR1 reads SGHRS; CDR2 reads YFSETQ. With 2 bases removed from V and 2 bases from J, the gap between germline ends came to 11 bases. The CDR3 extends over 14 amino acids. The DNA for the CDR3 is TGCGCCAGCAGCTTAGAGGACAGTACCTACGAGCAGTACTTC. Encoded protein: CASSLEDSTYEQYF.

This clone was seen only once. V and J are TRBV11-2 and TRBJ2-7; D might be TRBD1 (5 bases). The germline V gene has CDR1 SGHAT and CDR2 FQNNGV. The CDR3 extends over 16 amino acids. The germline V and J ends were trimmed by 0 bases and 3 bases, with 15 bases remaining between them. The CDR3 is CASSLEGHLPDYEQYF. The CDR3 DNA sequence: TGTGCCAGCAGCTTAGAAGGACACCTACCAGACTACGAGCAGTACTTC.

The chain recombines TRBV4-1 with TRBJ2-1; D might be TRBD1 (5 bases). V lost 1 base, J lost 2 bases, and 12 bases lay in between. CDR1 and CDR2 from the germline V gene are MGHRA and YSYEKL. The CDR3 is 16 amino acids. The CDR3 spells CASSQVDMIAYNEQFF. As DNA, the CDR3 is TGCGCCAGCAGCCAAGTGGACATGATCGCCTACAATGAGCAGTTCTTC.

CDR3: CASKVLAAGEQFF. The CDR3 coding sequence is TGTGCCAGCAAAGTTCTTGCGGCCGGAGAGCAGTTCTTC. This chain links TRBV2 with TRBJ2-1, with D uncertain. Germline CDR1 SNHLY, CDR2 FYNNEI. Trimming pared 7 bases from V and 10 bases from J, leaving 17 bases between. CDR3 length: 13 residues.

The chain combines TRBV7-8 with TRBJ1-2; no clear D gene. Looked up from germline, CDR1 is SGHVS and CDR2 is FQNEAQ. The CDR3 runs 17 residues. The V and J ends lost 8 bases and 4 bases respectively, with 26 bases between them. CDR3 region: CASAERRGNLLGYGYTF. As DNA, the CDR3 is TGTGCCAGCGCCGAGAGGCGGGGTAACCTCTTGGGCTATGGCTACACCTTC.

The V gene is TRBV9, the J gene TRBJ2-7; 9 positions match TRBD1. Germline V lookup: CDR1 SGDLS, CDR2 YYNGEE. The trim removed 3 bases at V and 3 bases at J, leaving 10 bases unmatched. The CDR3 has 16 amino acids. The CDR3: CASSANSGTGLYEQYF. CDR3 in DNA: TGTGCCAGCAGCGCCAATTCCGGGACAGGGCTCTACGAGCAGTACTTC.

The gene calls are TRBV2 and TRBJ1-5, with D unclear. CDR1 and CDR2 (germline): SNHLY, FYNNEI. The CDR3 loop spans 14 amino acids. Trimming took off 4 bases at V and 3 bases at J, with 10 bases between the two ends. The CDR3, as DNA: TGTGCCAGCAGTGGGGAGATAGACAATCAGCCCCAGCATTTT. Its protein product is CASSGEIDNQPQHF. Complete variable domain (other parts from reference TRBV2 and TRBJ1-5): EPEVTQTPSHQVTQMGQEVILRCVPISNHLYFYWYRQILGQKVEFLVSFYNNEISEKSEIFDDQFSVERPDGSNFTLKIRSTKLEDSAMYFCASSGEIDNQPQHFGDGTRLSIL.

This clone was detected only once. V is TRBV4-3 and J is TRBJ2-7; TRBD1 matches at 10 bases. The CDR3 has 16 residues. Germline CDR1 LGHNA, CDR2 YSLEER. Trimming removed 0 bases from V and 3 bases from J; junction bases left unmatched: 5. CDR3 residues: CASSQDGGTGDYEQYF. The CDR3 DNA is TGCGCCAGCAGCCAAGATGGGGGGACAGGGGACTACGAGCAGTACTTC.

The rearrangement joins TRBV2 to TRBJ1-3, with 8 bases aligning to TRBD1. Losses at the gene ends were 7 bases for V and 2 bases for J; bases not matched to a gene: 4. Germline CDR1 and CDR2: SNHLY and FYNNEI. CDR3 length: 14 residues. The CDR3 loop is CASNLDRAGNTIYF. CDR3 DNA: TGTGCCAGCAATTTGGACAGGGCTGGAAACACCATATATTTT. The full variable domain, in which reference TRBV2 and TRBJ1-3 provide the parts outside the CDR3, is EPEVTQTPSHQVTQMGQEVILRCVPISNHLYFYWYRQILGQKVEFLVSFYNNEISEKSEIFDDQFSVERPDGSNFTLKIRSTKLEDSAMYFCASNLDRAGNTIYFGEGSWLTVV.

The V call is TRBV19, the J call TRBJ2-7; 7 nucleotides align to TRBD1. The junction had 7 bases not matched to a gene; V was cut back by 4 bases and J by 4 bases. Germline values: CDR1 LNHDA, CDR2 SQIVND (reference sequence). The CDR3 is made up of 14 amino acids. The DNA of the CDR3 is TGTGCCAGTAGTAGCCGGATGGGACAGTACGAGCAGTACTTC. It codes for CASSSRMGQYEQYF.

The chain uses TRBV28 and TRBJ1-1; D possibly corresponds to TRBD1 (5 bases). The CDR3 contains 16 residues. Germline V lookup: CDR1 MDHEN, CDR2 SYDVKM. V was pared by 7 bases and J by 1 base, with 19 bases between. The CDR3 loop is CASTSPPDTENTEAFF. As DNA, the CDR3 is TGTGCCAGCACATCCCCCCCGGACACGGAGAACACTGAAGCTTTCTTT.